This T cell receptor beta chain came from a study of shared clonotypes between healthy human individuals. General study results and limits: An expected dependence of interdonor clonotype sharing on sequencing depth was noted.

Assay: immunoSEQ multiplex PCR; the TCRdb copy retains only in-frame clones and omits some. Counted here are around 2.5 million clones, over 85% occurring once; the ten biggest clones make up 0.36%. Notes on this clone: No antigen is known for it.

The CDR3 loop spans 14 amino acids. Germline CDR1 and CDR2: MNHNY and SVGAGI (reference sequence). Trimming removed 4 bases at V and 5 bases at J, with 14 bases between. Sequenced sample: naive CD4+ T cells from PBMCs. Subset described: CD45RA+ positively selected. The chain combines TRBV6-6 with TRBJ2-5; D is uncertain. This clonotype originated in a man younger than 35 in good health. Some clones in this sample may be carry-over from other donors' samples. The CDR3 reads CASSSLVHLETQYF. The CDR3 DNA follows: TGTGCCAGCAGTTCCCTGGTCCACCTTGAGACCCAGTACTTC.